These T cell receptor beta chains were read from a single sample in a study of CD8 T cells in Susac syndrome. Via MiXCR, TCRdb re-called the immunoSEQ multiplex PCR reads, giving one row per CDR3 protein. The sample yields approximately 210,000 distinct CDR3 sequences, roughly 96% seen once. Material for sequencing was CD4+ T cells from PBMCs. These receptors were taken from a human donor with multiple sclerosis. CDR3s include the opening cysteine and the closing phenylalanine or tryptophan. The order of the fields is J gene, clone size, D gene, V gene, CDR3 DNA, CDR3 protein. A D gene is named only where the DNA matches it firmly. Rows give clone size only sometimes, using once, few, many, or a class for an expanded clone.

J gene: TRBJ2-3; clone size: .; D gene: .; V gene: TRBV5-6; CDR3 DNA: TGTGCCAGCAGCTTGGTACATACGCAGTATTTT; CDR3 protein: CASSLVHTQYF
J gene: TRBJ2-5; clone size: .; D gene: TRBD1; V gene: TRBV28; CDR3 DNA: TGTGCCAGCAGGGTCACAGGGGGCAAACGAGAGACCCAGTACTTC; CDR3 protein: CASRVTGGKRETQYF
J gene: TRBJ2-3; clone size: .; D gene: .; V gene: TRBV19; CDR3 DNA: TGTGCCAGTGGGTGGGAAAGCACAGATACGCAGTATTTT; CDR3 protein: CASGWESTDTQYF
J gene: TRBJ1-1; clone size: .; D gene: .; V gene: TRBV12-3/TRBV12-4; CDR3 DNA: TGTGCCAGCAGTTCTATAAGTGGTACTGAAGCTTTCTTT; CDR3 protein: CASSSISGTEAFF
J gene: TRBJ2-1; clone size: .; D gene: .; V gene: TRBV5-1; CDR3 DNA: TGCGCCAGCAGCTTGGGTCCCGGGGGCAATGAGCAGTTCTTC; CDR3 protein: CASSLGPGGNEQFF
J gene: TRBJ1-1; clone size: once; D gene: TRBD1; V gene: TRBV7-9; CDR3 DNA: TGTGCCAGCAGCCGACAGGGAGGGGCGGACACTGAAGCTTTCTTT; CDR3 protein: CASSRQGGADTEAFF
J gene: TRBJ2-1; clone size: .; D gene: .; V gene: TRBV28; CDR3 DNA: TGTGCCAGCAGTGGCCCCCGGGGGGAGCAGTTCTTC; CDR3 protein: CASSGPRGEQFF
J gene: TRBJ2-5; clone size: .; D gene: .; V gene: TRBV24-1; CDR3 DNA: TGTGCCACCAGTGATCGACAGACAGAGACCCAGTACTTC; CDR3 protein: CATSDRQTETQYF
J gene: TRBJ1-6; clone size: .; D gene: .; V gene: TRBV2; CDR3 DNA: TGTGCCAGCAGCTGGGGGACACGGGAAGATCCCCTCCACTTT; CDR3 protein: CASSWGTREDPLHF
J gene: TRBJ2-3; clone size: .; D gene: .; V gene: TRBV3-1; CDR3 DNA: TGTGCCAGCAGCCTCTCCGTGCGTAGGGGTATCGAGGATACGCAGTATTTT; CDR3 protein: CASSLSVRRGIEDTQYF
J gene: TRBJ2-7; clone size: .; D gene: TRBD2; V gene: TRBV28; CDR3 DNA: TGTGCCAGCAAGGCGGGGGTGCCCTACGAGCAGTACTTC; CDR3 protein: CASKAGVPYEQYF
J gene: TRBJ2-1; clone size: .; D gene: .; V gene: TRBV9; CDR3 DNA: TGTGCCAGCAGCGTAGCGGGCGGTCCGAGCTCCTACAATGAGCAGTTCTTC; CDR3 protein: CASSVAGGPSSYNEQFF
J gene: TRBJ2-1; clone size: .; D gene: .; V gene: TRBV29-1; CDR3 DNA: TGCAGCGTCCTGTGGTACAATGAGCAGTTCTTC; CDR3 protein: CSVLWYNEQFF
J gene: TRBJ2-4; clone size: .; D gene: .; V gene: TRBV27; CDR3 DNA: TGTGCCAGCAGTAATACCGGGACATCGCTTGGCAAAAACATTCAGTACTTC; CDR3 protein: CASSNTGTSLGKNIQYF
J gene: TRBJ2-1; clone size: .; D gene: TRBD1; V gene: TRBV13; CDR3 DNA: TGTGCCAGCAGCTCGGACAGGGCCAATGAGCAGTTCTTC; CDR3 protein: CASSSDRANEQFF
J gene: TRBJ2-7; clone size: .; D gene: .; V gene: TRBV2; CDR3 DNA: TGTGCCAGCAGTGGGTTCGACAGATTCTCCTACGAGCAGTACTTC; CDR3 protein: CASSGFDRFSYEQYF
J gene: TRBJ2-7; clone size: .; D gene: TRBD1; V gene: TRBV27; CDR3 DNA: TGTGCCAGCAGTTCGGCTTGGGACAGATCCTCTAAGCAGTACTTC; CDR3 protein: CASSSAWDRSSKQYF
J gene: TRBJ1-2; clone size: .; D gene: .; V gene: TRBV25-1; CDR3 DNA: TGTGCCAGCAGAGATCCGATTGGCGGCTACACCTTC; CDR3 protein: CASRDPIGGYTF
J gene: TRBJ1-2; clone size: once; D gene: .; V gene: TRBV10-2; CDR3 DNA: TGCGCCAGCAGTGAGGTGAATTCTGGCTACACCTTC; CDR3 protein: CASSEVNSGYTF
J gene: TRBJ2-3; clone size: .; D gene: .; V gene: TRBV19; CDR3 DNA: TGTGCCAGTAGTATGCAGGGGAGCACAGATACGCAGTATTTT; CDR3 protein: CASSMQGSTDTQYF
J gene: TRBJ2-1; clone size: once; D gene: TRBD2; V gene: TRBV13; CDR3 DNA: TGTGCCAGCAGGCGCCTAGCGGGGGTCGACAATGAGCAGTTCTTC; CDR3 protein: CASRRLAGVDNEQFF
J gene: TRBJ2-1; clone size: .; D gene: TRBD2; V gene: TRBV5-1; CDR3 DNA: TGCGCCAGCAGCTCACTAGCGGGAGTAAGCAATGAGCAGTTCTTC; CDR3 protein: CASSSLAGVSNEQFF
J gene: TRBJ1-2; clone size: .; D gene: .; V gene: TRBV5-6; CDR3 DNA: TGTGCCAGCAGCGTAACAGGGCCCTATGGCTACACCTTC; CDR3 protein: CASSVTGPYGYTF
J gene: TRBJ1-2; clone size: .; D gene: TRBD1; V gene: TRBV30; CDR3 DNA: TGTGCCTGGGGACCGACAGGGGCTGTTGGCTACACCTTC; CDR3 protein: CAWGPTGAVGYTF